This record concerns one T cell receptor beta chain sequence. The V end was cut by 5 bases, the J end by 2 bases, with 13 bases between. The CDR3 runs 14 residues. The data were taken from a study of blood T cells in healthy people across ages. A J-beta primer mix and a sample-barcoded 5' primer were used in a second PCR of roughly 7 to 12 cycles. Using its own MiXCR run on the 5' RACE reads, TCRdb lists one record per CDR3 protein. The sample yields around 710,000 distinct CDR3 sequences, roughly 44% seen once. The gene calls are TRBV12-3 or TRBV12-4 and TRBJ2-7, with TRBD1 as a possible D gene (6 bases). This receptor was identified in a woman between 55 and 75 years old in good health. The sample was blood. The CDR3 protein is CASSLTTGPYEQYF. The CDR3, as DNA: TGTGCCAGCAGTCTTACGACAGGTCCCTACGAGCAGTACTTC.